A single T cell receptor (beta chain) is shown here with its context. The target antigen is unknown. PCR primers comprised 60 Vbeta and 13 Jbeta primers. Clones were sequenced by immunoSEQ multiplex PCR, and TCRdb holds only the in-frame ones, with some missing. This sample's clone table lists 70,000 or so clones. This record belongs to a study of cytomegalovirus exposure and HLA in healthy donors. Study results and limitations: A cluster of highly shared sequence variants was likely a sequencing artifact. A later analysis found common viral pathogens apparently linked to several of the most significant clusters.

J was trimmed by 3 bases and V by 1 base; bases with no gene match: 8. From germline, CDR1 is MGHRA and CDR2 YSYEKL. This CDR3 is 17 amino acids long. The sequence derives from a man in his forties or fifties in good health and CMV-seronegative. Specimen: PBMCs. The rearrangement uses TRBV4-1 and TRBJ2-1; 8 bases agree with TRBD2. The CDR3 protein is CASSQADLGLVYNEQFF. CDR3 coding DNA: TGCGCCAGCAGCCAAGCTGACTTGGGACTAGTCTACAATGAGCAGTTCTTC.